One sample yielded the 31 T cell receptor beta chains listed below, sequenced in a study of T cells in Graves' hyperthyroidism and ophthalmopathy. The investigators amplified TCR beta CDR3 regions from RNA transcripts. HTBI primers were the set used in a first-round RT-PCR of the TCR CDR3. TCRdb re-called the multiplex PCR reads with MiXCR, one entry per CDR3 protein. Among under 750,000 distinct CDR3 sequences, around 19% were seen once, and the ten largest hold around 15%. Source material: blood. Receptor source: a woman between 50 and 59 years old with Graves' hyperthyroidism that later progressed to Graves' ophthalmopathy.

This clonotype was seen a handful of times. Written as DNA, the CDR3 is TGCGCCAGCAGCTACAGGGACTATAGCAATCAGCCCCAGCATTTT. Its protein is CASSYRDYSNQPQHF. The genes are TRBV4-1 and TRBJ1-5, with D perhaps TRBD1 (6 bases). V was pared by 5 bases and J by 0 bases, with 11 bases between. Per germline, CDR1 MGHRA and CDR2 YSYEKL. The CDR3 is 15 amino acids.

This clonotype appeared many times. The J gene is TRBJ2-7, the V gene TRBV20-1; TRBD1 matches at 9 bases. Trimming cost V 1 base and J 0 bases; bases outside gene matches: 7. The CDR3 length is 16 residues. Germline V gene lookup returns CDR1 DFQATT and CDR2 SNEGSKA (reference sequence). The CDR3 nucleotides read TGCAGTGCTAGAGGAATCCGGGACAGGGCCTCCTACGAGCAGTACTTC. Amino acids: CSARGIRDRASYEQYF.

In regard to this clonotype: This may be a read error, as it is one base from a much larger clone. The chain links TRBV6-1 to TRBJ1-2, with D perhaps TRBD1 (5 bases). Trimming took 8 bases from V and 4 from J, leaving 14 bases between them. CDR1 is MNHNS, CDR2 SASEGT, per germline. The CDR3 totals 13 residues. The CDR3 region is CASGKRGLYGYTF. In nucleotides, the CDR3 is TGTGCCAGCGGAAAACGGGGCCTCTATGGCTACACCTTC.

This clonotype was detected many times. The chain employs TRBV12-3 or TRBV12-4 and TRBJ1-6, with a tentative D call TRBD1 (6 bases). V was shortened by 5 bases and J by 7 bases, with 12 bases between the two germline ends. CDR3 length: 14 residues. Here the CDR3 reads CASSLTGLNSPLHF. CDR3 bases: TGTGCCAGCAGTCTAACAGGGCTCAATTCACCCCTCCACTTT.

The chain couples TRBV12-3 or TRBV12-4 to TRBJ2-1; maybe TRBD1 (6 bases). The CDR3 extends over 13 amino acids. V dropped 3 bases and J dropped 6 bases, with 9 bases sitting between them. CDR3 sequence (DNA): TGTGCCAGCAGTTTTGGACAGCTCAATGAGCAGTTCTTC. Its protein is CASSFGQLNEQFF.

This clonotype was detected many times. This chain uses TRBV12-3 or TRBV12-4 with TRBJ1-1; D not certain. Trimming removed 5 bases at V and 4 bases at J, with 11 bases between. This CDR3 is built from 13 residues. The CDR3 sequence is CASSQTRRTEAFF. The CDR3 coding sequence is TGTGCCAGCAGTCAGACCCGTCGCACTGAAGCTTTCTTT.

CDR3 bases: TGTGCCATCAGCAAGGGACAGGGACGGGATCAGCCCCAGCATTTT. Protein product: CAISKGQGRDQPQHF. The chain uses TRBV10-3 and TRBJ1-5; 9 bases fit TRBD1. CDR1 ENHRY and CDR2 SYGVKD come from the germline V gene. The ends lost 6 bases at V and 5 bases at J; junction bases unmatched: 8. The CDR3 loop spans 15 amino acids.

This clonotype has a handful of counts. At one end, the junction sequence differs from germline, possibly due to a read error. The CDR3 bases are TGTGCCAGTAGTATTGGGCAAATGAACACTGAAGCTTCCTTT. It codes for CASSIGQMNTEASF. This sequence joins TRBV19 and TRBJ1-1; D unclear. Per the germline V gene, CDR1 is LNHDA and CDR2 is SQIVND (reference sequence). This CDR3 is 14 amino acids long.

This chain joins TRBV30 and TRBJ2-7; 8 bases fit TRBD1. CDR1 and CDR2 (germline): GTSNPN, SVGIG (reference sequence). J gave up 3 bases and V 0 bases, and 1 base lay outside the gene matches. This CDR3 comprises 13 residues. CDR3: CAWSVQGDYEQYF. In DNA form, the CDR3 reads TGTGCCTGGAGTGTACAGGGGGACTACGAGCAGTACTTC.

This clonotype appeared a few times. The rearrangement links TRBV18 to TRBJ2-1; D may be TRBD2 (5 bases). V shed 3 bases and J shed 4 bases, with 10 bases lying between them. The CDR3 is made up of 14 amino acids. The germline V gene has CDR1 KGHSH and CDR2 LQKENI. DNA of the CDR3: TGTGCCAGCTCACCCCAACTAGAATACAATGAGCAGTTCTTC. The encoded protein is CASSPQLEYNEQFF.

This clonotype has ten or more counts. CDR3 region: CSARGGPPNTEAFF. The CDR3 region has the DNA TGCAGTGCCCGGGGGGGACCACCCAACACTGAAGCTTTCTTT. This sequence joins TRBV20-1 and TRBJ1-1, with D possibly being TRBD1 (5 bases). The CDR3 totals 14 residues. CDR1 and CDR2 from the germline V gene are DFQATT and SNEGSKA (reference sequence). V lost 6 bases and J 2 bases, leaving 16 bases between the germline ends.

This clonotype was picked up many times. V is TRBV30 and J is TRBJ1-2; 7 bases agree with TRBD1. The CDR3 has 11 residues. V dropped 7 bases and J dropped 2; count of bases not matched to a gene: 1. CDR1 is GTSNPN, CDR2 SVGIG, per germline (reference sequence). The DNA for the CDR3 is TGTGCCTTACAGGGGAACTATGGCTACACCTTC. This sequence encodes CALQGNYGYTF. Combining the CDR3 with reference TRBV30 and TRBJ1-2 gives the whole variable domain SQTIHQWPATLVQPVGSPLSLECTVEGTSNPNLYWYRQAAGRGLQLLFYSVGIGQISSEVPQNLSASRPQDRQFILSSKKLLLSDSGFYLCALQGNYGYTFGSGTRLTVV.

This clonotype was detected only a few times. The gene calls are TRBV2 and TRBJ1-5; D gene uncertain. Trimming pared 3 bases from V and 4 bases from J, leaving 10 bases between. This CDR3 is 14 amino acids long. CDR1 is SNHLY, CDR2 FYNNEI, per germline. The CDR3 sequence is CASSDWRVNQPQHF. The CDR3 nucleotides are TGTGCCAGCAGTGATTGGAGGGTTAATCAGCCCCAGCATTTT. The full variable domain, its missing parts supplied by reference TRBV2 and TRBJ1-5, is EPEVTQTPSHQVTQMGQEVILRCVPISNHLYFYWYRQILGQKVEFLVSFYNNEISEKSEIFDDQFSVERPDGSNFTLKIRSTKLEDSAMYFCASSDWRVNQPQHFGDGTRLSIL.

This clonotype was picked up a small number of times. The gene calls are TRBV27 and TRBJ1-1; 7 nucleotides agree with TRBD1. The V segment lost 4 bases and the J segment 0 bases; nucleotides outside the gene matches: 5. The germline CDR1 and CDR2 sequences are MNHEY and SMNVEV (reference sequence). This CDR3 spans 15 amino acids. The CDR3 nucleotides are TGTGCCAGCAGTTCATGGGACAGCATGAACACTGAAGCTTTCTTT. This codes for CASSSWDSMNTEAFF.

This clonotype was observed many times. V usage is TRBV10-3 and J usage is TRBJ2-2; D gene ambiguous. V was trimmed by 4 bases and J by 0 bases, leaving 12 bases between them. Germline-derived CDR1 and CDR2 are ENHRY and SYGVKD. This CDR3 is built from 16 residues. The CDR3 DNA reads TGTGCCATCAGTGGAGCCGGACGGTCGAACACCGGGGAGCTGTTTTTT. Translated: CAISGAGRSNTGELFF.

The chain recombines TRBV6-5 with TRBJ1-3, with D hard to call. Germline CDR1 is MNHEY and CDR2 is SVGAGI. CDR3 size: 16 residues. V lost 4 bases and J lost 1, with 14 bases in between. CDR3 protein: CASSSWSSQSGNTIYF. As DNA, the CDR3 is TGTGCCAGCAGTTCGTGGAGCAGCCAGTCTGGAAACACCATATATTTT.

This clonotype was recorded a few times. The CDR3 DNA reads as TGTGCCAGCAGTGCGGACAGGGTTGGAAACACCATATATTTT. Its translation is CASSADRVGNTIYF. V is TRBV6-1 and J is TRBJ1-3; 8 bases map to TRBD1. The CDR3 contains 14 residues. With V trimmed by 4 bases and J by 3 bases, 2 bases remained unmatched. Germline V gene sequence: CDR1 MNHNS, CDR2 SASEGT.

This clonotype was found many times. This chain connects TRBV11-2 to TRBJ1-4, with D tentatively TRBD1 (6 bases). This CDR3 region has 14 residues. V lost 7 bases and J lost 3, with 12 bases in between. The germline CDR1 and CDR2 sequences are SGHAT and FQNNGV. DNA of the CDR3: TGTGCCAGCACCCCGGGACACTCTAATGAAAAACTGTTTTTT. Amino acid sequence: CASTPGHSNEKLFF. The full variable domain, its missing parts supplied by reference TRBV11-2 and TRBJ1-4, is EAGVAQSPRYKIIEKRQSVAFWCNPISGHATLYWYQQILGQGPKLLIQFQNNGVVDDSQLPKDRFSAERLKGVDSTLKIQPAKLEDSAVYLCASTPGHSNEKLFFGSGTQLSVL.

There are many counts of this clonotype. The gene calls are TRBV11-2 and TRBJ1-1, with D perhaps matching TRBD1 (5 bases). The CDR3 covers 11 residues. Trimming stripped 2 bases from V and 10 bases from J, with 8 bases between. CDR1 and CDR2 from the germline V gene are SGHAT and FQNNGV. CDR3 sequence reads: CASSLSRGAFF. The CDR3 region has the DNA TGTGCCAGCAGCTTATCGAGGGGAGCTTTCTTT.

This clonotype was seen ten or more times. The chain carries TRBV5-5 and TRBJ1-1, with D possibly TRBD1 on 6 matching bases. Germline values: CDR1 SGHKS, CDR2 YYEKEE (reference sequence). The CDR3 length is 15 residues. V lost 4 bases and J lost 1, with 14 bases in between. The CDR3 coding sequence is TGTGCCAGCAGCCCGCGGGTCAGGGGGAACACTGAAGCTTTCTTT. This codes for CASSPRVRGNTEAFF.

The chain combines TRBV6-2 or TRBV6-3 with TRBJ1-2; the D gene is possibly TRBD1 (6 bases). There are 14 residues in the CDR3. From germline, CDR1 is MNHEY and CDR2 SVGEGT. The V end was cut by 1 base, the J end by 3 bases, with 9 bases between. The CDR3 spells CASSYWTVHYGYTF. Here the CDR3 DNA reads TGTGCCAGCAGTTACTGGACAGTGCACTATGGCTACACCTTC.

This clonotype occurred many times. The chain combines TRBV6-1 with TRBJ1-6; 7 bases match TRBD1. Trimming removed 7 bases from V and 6 bases from J; junction bases left unmatched: 9. This CDR3 is built from 15 residues. In germline, CDR1 is MNHNS, CDR2 SASEGT. CDR3 coding DNA: TGTGCCAGCAAGATACAGGGGTCGAGTAATTCACCCCTCCACTTT. Translating it yields CASKIQGSSNSPLHF.

This clonotype was counted a few times. The gene calls are TRBV10-1 and TRBJ1-1; no clear D gene. V gave up 8 bases and J gave up 4 bases, with 14 bases separating them. CDR1 is WNHNN and CDR2 is SYGVQD in the germline V gene (reference sequence). The CDR3 runs to 13 residues. This CDR3 reads CASGEEVGTEAFF. DNA of the CDR3: TGCGCCAGCGGGGAAGAAGTGGGCACTGAAGCTTTCTTT.

Many counts were recorded for this clonotype. The rearrangement joins TRBV11-1 to TRBJ2-4; D is unclear. Germline loops: CDR1 SGHAT, CDR2 FQDESV (reference sequence). Trimming pared 5 bases from V and 0 bases from J, leaving 11 bases between. CDR3 size: 15 residues. The CDR3 region is CASSLARGAKNIQYF. CDR3 DNA sequence: TGTGCCAGCAGCCTGGCACGAGGAGCCAAAAACATTCAGTACTTC.

This clonotype was counted many times. V and J are TRBV3-1 and TRBJ2-3; D is perhaps TRBD2 (5 bases). V lost 3 bases and J 3 bases, leaving 22 bases between the germline ends. Germline-derived CDR1 and CDR2 are LGHDT and YNNKEL (reference sequence). The CDR3 is made up of 18 amino acids. The CDR3 region has the DNA TGTGCCAGCAGCCAGACTCCCTGGACCCCCGGAGGAACAGATACGCAGTATTTT. This translates into CASSQTPWTPGGTDTQYF.

In its sample, this clonotype was seen a few times. The J gene is TRBJ2-5, the V gene TRBV20-1; D not certain. The CDR3 contains 16 residues. Trimming stripped 3 bases from V and 7 bases from J, with 24 bases between. Germline CDR1 DFQATT, CDR2 SNEGSKA (reference sequence). The CDR3 DNA sequence: TGCAGTGCTAGTACGGAAGGGCAGGAGCGTTACGGGACCCAGTACTTC. As protein: CSASTEGQERYGTQYF.

In its sample, this clonotype was seen many times. The rearrangement uses TRBV7-9 and TRBJ2-1; tentative D call: TRBD1 (6 bases). The CDR3 is 17 amino acids. Looked up from germline, CDR1 is SEHNR and CDR2 is FQNEAQ (reference sequence). V was clipped by 5 bases and J by 0 bases, with 17 bases between them. In nucleotides, the CDR3 is TGTGCCAGCAGCCCTTGGACAGATACTAGCTCCTACAATGAGCAGTTCTTC. This sequence encodes CASSPWTDTSSYNEQFF.

This clonotype was picked up many times. This chain's CDR3 is CASTGLAGGSYNEQFF. For the CDR3, the DNA is TGTGCCAGCACGGGACTAGCGGGGGGATCCTACAATGAGCAGTTCTTC. The chain links TRBV12-3 or TRBV12-4 to TRBJ2-1, with TRBD2 identical over 15 bases. J lost 1 base, V lost 7 bases, and 2 bases had no gene match. The CDR3 contains 16 residues.

In its sample, this clonotype was seen a few times. CDR3 DNA: TGTGCCAGCAGCCAAGGAACCACAGATACGCAGTATTTT. Protein product: CASSQGTTDTQYF. V gene TRBV3-1 combines with J gene TRBJ2-3; D not certain. Germline loops: CDR1 LGHDT, CDR2 YNNKEL (reference sequence). There are 13 residues in the CDR3. V was trimmed by 1 base and J by 2 bases, leaving 4 bases between them.

This clonotype was picked up a small number of times. The chain employs TRBV27 and TRBJ1-3; D is uncertain. Trimming took off 6 bases at V and 4 bases at J, with 13 bases between the two ends. CDR1 and CDR2 from the germline V gene are MNHEY and SMNVEV (reference sequence). The CDR3 has 14 amino acids. This CDR3 is CASSLRPSGNTIYF. CDR3 nucleotides: TGTGCCAGCAGCCTCCGTCCGTCGGGAAACACCATATATTTT.

The J gene is TRBJ2-4, the V gene TRBV18; D is undetermined. This CDR3 contains 14 residues. V dropped 3 bases and J dropped 0 bases, with 6 bases sitting between them. Germline-derived CDR1 and CDR2 are KGHSH and LQKENI. The CDR3 DNA reads as TGTGCCAGCTCACCGAACAGAGCCAAAAACATTCAGTACTTC. Translation gives CASSPNRAKNIQYF.